Following are 17 T cell receptor beta chains from one sample sequenced in a study of blood T cell repertoires in COVID-19 (dated by TCRdb to 2019 to 2021). Receptors were amplified or captured by the immunoSEQ multiplex PCR assay. Held by TCRdb, this immuneACCESS table contains in-frame sequences only and omits some clones. Under half of the omission traces to an unresolved V gene where checked; the cause of the rest is unknown. The sample table records roughly 260,000 clones; 88% of these occur just once. 3.5% to 4.5% of the sample is taken by the ten largest. Input material: peripheral blood. The source is a man in his sixties who had recovered from COVID-19.

V gene TRBV14 combines with J gene TRBJ2-7; no definite D call. In germline, CDR1 is SGHDN, CDR2 FVKESK. V lost 4 bases, J lost 0 bases, and 10 bases lay in between. The CDR3 has 14 residues. The CDR3 region is CASSPLTTSYEQYF. In nucleotides, the CDR3 is TGTGCCAGCAGCCCGTTGACAACCTCCTACGAGCAGTACTTC.

This clone was found once. The V and J genes are TRBV6-5 and TRBJ1-1, with 7 bases matching TRBD1. With V trimmed by 2 bases and J by 1 base, 4 bases remained unmatched. The CDR3 contains 15 residues. Germline lookup yields CDR1 MNHEY and CDR2 SVGAGI. The CDR3 region has the DNA TGTGCCAGCAGTTACAGGGGGCGTACGAACACTGAAGCTTTCTTT. It yields the protein CASSYRGRTNTEAFF.

The chain carries TRBV6-1 and TRBJ2-6; 9 nucleotides match TRBD1. J gave up 0 bases and V 4 bases, and 10 bases lay outside the gene matches. The V gene's germline CDR1 is MNHNS and CDR2 SASEGT. CDR3 size: 19 residues. CDR3 in DNA: TGTGCCAGCAGTGCCTCTAGGACAGGGGCGAGCTCTGGGGCCAACGTCCTGACTTTC. Amino acid sequence: CASSASRTGASSGANVLTF.

In the case of this clone: Relative to the germline gene, one junction end is altered; a read error may explain this. The chain carries TRBV3-1 (or the pseudogene TRBV3-2) and TRBJ2-4; 8 bases fit TRBD2. From germline, CDR1 is LGHDT and CDR2 YNNKEL (reference sequence). The CDR3 contains 17 residues. The CDR3 reads CASSQEIPGRAGAPTWF. The CDR3 nucleotides read TGTGCCAGCAGCCAAGAAATCCCTGGGCGAGCGGGGGCTCCCACGTGGTTC.

This chain uses TRBV12-5 with TRBJ1-1; 7 nucleotides align to TRBD1. Germline V gene lookup returns CDR1 LGHNT and CDR2 FRNRAP. The CDR3 consists of 13 residues. Trimming took 5 bases from V and 11 from J; bases not matched to a gene: 11. Here the CDR3 DNA reads TGTGCTAGTGGTCTATCATCCGGGACAGATGCTTTCTTT. Translating gives CASGLSSGTDAFF.

V is TRBV3-1 (or the pseudogene TRBV3-2) and J is TRBJ1-3; 7 positions match TRBD1. Germline V gene lookup returns CDR1 LGHDT and CDR2 YNNKEL (reference sequence). Trimming at V came to 4 bases and at J to 3 bases, leaving 6 bases not matched to a gene. The CDR3 runs 15 residues. CDR3 residues: CASSPPQGVGNTIYF. In DNA, the CDR3 is TGTGCCAGCAGCCCCCCCCAGGGGGTTGGAAACACCATATATTTT.

The V call is TRBV25-1, the J call TRBJ2-5; D is unresolved. V lost 3 bases and J 5 bases, leaving 13 bases between the germline ends. The CDR3 is 14 amino acids. In germline, CDR1 is MGHDK, CDR2 SYGVNS. CDR3 loop: CASSDTRRTETQYF. CDR3 coding DNA: TGTGCCAGCAGTGATACCAGGCGCACGGAGACCCAGTACTTC. Full variable domain (outside the CDR3, taken from reference TRBV25-1 and TRBJ2-5): EADIYQTPRYLVIGTGKKITLECSQTMGHDKMYWYQQDPGMELHLIHYSYGVNSTEKGDLSSESTVSRIRTEHFPLTLESARPSHTSQYLCASSDTRRTETQYFGPGTRLLVL.

The rearrangement links TRBV7-9 to TRBJ1-5, with 8 bases identical to TRBD1. With 4 bases clipped from V and 0 bases from J, the junction kept 5 bases outside the gene matches. CDR1 SEHNR and CDR2 FQNEAQ come from the germline V gene (reference sequence). The CDR3 totals 16 residues. Here the CDR3 DNA reads TGTGCCAGCAGCTCGACAGGGGTCTATAGCAATCAGCCCCAGCATTTT. Translation: CASSSTGVYSNQPQHF.

This clone was observed a handful of times. V is TRBV4-1 and J is TRBJ2-5, with 7 bases aligning to TRBD1. Germline V gene lookup returns CDR1 MGHRA and CDR2 YSYEKL. Germline trimming cut 4 bases from V and 3 bases from J; bases unmatched to any gene: 11. The CDR3 consists of 16 residues. CDR3 region: CASSPLPGQREETQYF. In nucleotides, the CDR3 is TGCGCCAGCAGCCCCCTACCGGGACAGAGGGAAGAGACCCAGTACTTC.

V is TRBV12-5 and J is TRBJ1-2; TRBD1 aligns across 7 bases. The CDR3 is 14 amino acids. Looked up from germline, CDR1 is LGHNT and CDR2 is FRNRAP. The V segment lost 1 base and the J segment 5 bases; nucleotides outside the gene matches: 4. DNA for the CDR3: TGTGCTAGTGGTTTGGAACAGGGGATATATGGCTACACCTTC. Encoded protein: CASGLEQGIYGYTF.

This chain links TRBV3-1 (or the pseudogene TRBV3-2) with TRBJ2-5; 9 bases align to TRBD1. Germline V gene data show CDR1 as LGHDT and CDR2 as YNNKEL (reference sequence). The CDR3 sequence is 15 residues long. V shed 1 base and J 1 base; nucleotides not matched to a gene: 1. CDR3 protein: CASSQGQGVQETQYF. In DNA, the CDR3 is TGTGCCAGCAGCCAAGGACAGGGGGTCCAAGAGACCCAGTACTTC.

The J gene is TRBJ2-2, the V gene TRBV6-5, with D possibly matching TRBD2 (5 bases). The CDR3 contains 14 residues. Germline loops: CDR1 MNHEY, CDR2 SVGAGI. V was pared by 6 bases and J by 5 bases, with 13 bases between. CDR3 DNA: TGTGCCAGCAGGAGACAAGCGGAGACCGGGGAGCTGTTTTTT. Translating gives CASRRQAETGELFF.

On this clone: The sample contains more than one DNA sequence encoding this CDR3. J is TRBJ2-5 and V is TRBV5-1; 14 bases line up with TRBD2. J lost 4 bases, V lost 4 bases, and 9 bases had no gene match. The CDR3 has 17 amino acids. Germline CDR1 and CDR2: SGHRS and YFSETQ. The CDR3 coding sequence is TGCGCCAGCAGCGGTCTGACTAGCGGGGGGGGGCGAGAGACCCAGTACTTC. It yields the protein CASSGLTSGGGRETQYF. Complete variable domain (other parts from reference TRBV5-1 and TRBJ2-5): KAGVTQTPRYLIKTRGQQVTLSCSPISGHRSVSWYQQTPGQGLQFLFEYFSETQRNKGNFPGRFSGRQFSNSRSEMNVSTLELGDSALYLCASSGLTSGGGRETQYFGPGTRLLVL.

This chain uses TRBV2 with TRBJ1-1, with a tentative D call TRBD1 (6 bases). The V and J ends lost 4 bases and 1 base respectively, with 13 bases between them. Germline values: CDR1 SNHLY, CDR2 FYNNEI. The CDR3 totals 15 residues. CDR3 DNA sequence: TGTGCCAGCAGTGGAAGGACAGACTCGAACACTGAAGCTTTCTTT. This encodes CASSGRTDSNTEAFF.

This chain joins TRBV6-2 or TRBV6-3 and TRBJ2-1; TRBD1 aligns across 9 bases. CDR1 and CDR2 (germline): MNHEY, SVGEGT. V dropped 2 bases and J dropped 8; count of bases not matched to a gene: 4. This CDR3 spans 14 amino acids. The chain's CDR3 is CASSYDRGKDEQFF. CDR3 bases: TGTGCCAGCAGTTACGACAGGGGGAAAGATGAGCAGTTCTTC.

The chain uses TRBV30 and TRBJ1-2; D possibly corresponds to TRBD1 (6 bases). V lost 3 bases and J lost 4, with 12 bases in between. From germline, CDR1 is GTSNPN and CDR2 SVGIG (reference sequence). The CDR3 is 13 amino acids. The CDR3 sequence is CAWSGGPGYGYTF. In DNA form, the CDR3 reads TGTGCCTGGAGCGGGGGGCCCGGCTATGGCTACACCTTC.

The table lists this clone with a few counts. V usage is TRBV7-9 and J usage is TRBJ2-1; maybe TRBD2 (5 bases). V lost 2 bases, J lost 4 bases, and 9 bases lay in between. The germline CDR1 and CDR2 sequences are SEHNR and FQNEAQ (reference sequence). CDR3 size: 14 residues. CDR3 in DNA: TGTGCCAGCAGCTTATACGAGCGGTACAATGAGCAGTTCTTC. Translating it yields CASSLYERYNEQFF.